This T cell receptor (beta chain) was identified during a study of CD8 T cells in Susac syndrome. Study as a whole: Roughly 8 of the sequenced Susac syndrome patients were in remission, and five or six had active disease. When their blood was taken, patients with Susac syndrome were therapy-naive, taking corticosteroids, or taking intravenous immunoglobulin alone.

Points from the study as a whole: Clonal expansion of Susac CD8+ cells peaked in TEMRA cells, and it also peaked in active patients.

Concerning this clonotype: Its antigen is unknown.

Reverse transcription used roughly 0.5 to 1 ug RNA and random hexamers. Across 54 Vbeta and 13 Jbeta, TCR beta CDR3 was amplified with immunoSEQ multiplex PCR. TCRdb fed the immunoSEQ multiplex PCR reads into MiXCR, producing one record per CDR3 protein. The sample lists about 140,000 distinct CDR3 sequences; just under 95% were seen once. This CDR3 comprises 15 residues. Looked up from germline, CDR1 is SGHDN and CDR2 is FVKESK. V lost 0 bases, J lost 5 bases, and 5 bases stayed unmatched. The V and J genes are TRBV14 and TRBJ2-5, with 8 bases lining up with TRBD2. The receptor's source is a human donor with Susac syndrome. Sample: CD8+ T cells from PBMCs. The CDR3 nucleotides are TGTGCCAGCAGCCAAGACAGGACTAGCTGGGAGACCCAGTACTTC. This sequence encodes CASSQDRTSWETQYF.